The 29 T cell receptor beta chains reported below all come from one sample, sequenced in a study of cytomegalovirus exposure and HLA in healthy donors. The PCR ran on 60 Vbeta and 13 Jbeta primers. TCRdb's copy holds only in-frame clones and misses some; the assay was immunoSEQ multiplex PCR. The sample carries some 140,000 clones, 79% recorded once. Sample: PBMCs. The receptors shown here come from a man aged 18 to 29 in good health and CMV-seronegative.

This clone was counted a few times. The V gene is TRBV6-1, the J gene TRBJ2-7; 7 nucleotides match TRBD1. V was pared by 3 bases and J by 3 bases, with 5 bases of the junction left unmatched. Germline-derived CDR1 and CDR2 are MNHNS and SASEGT. The CDR3 runs to 14 residues. CDR3 DNA sequence: TGTGCCAGCAGTGAGACGACAGGGAGCTACGAGCAGTACTTC. Translated: CASSETTGSYEQYF.

The chain uses TRBV9 and TRBJ1-6, with 10 bases lining up with TRBD1. The CDR3 runs to 16 residues. V lost 0 bases to trimming and J lost 4 bases; unmatched junction nucleotides: 1. Germline V lookup: CDR1 SGDLS, CDR2 YYNGEE. As DNA, the CDR3 is TGTGCCAGCAGCGTAGGGACAGGGGGATATAATTCACCCCTCCACTTT. Translating it yields CASSVGTGGYNSPLHF.

J is TRBJ2-1 and V is TRBV7-3; TRBD2 matches at 9 bases. J lost 7 bases, V lost 5 bases, and 9 bases had no gene match. Germline CDR1 SGHTA, CDR2 FQGTGA. The CDR3 is made up of 15 amino acids. The CDR3 nucleotides read TGTGCCAGCAGCCCCCAGCGGGGGGCCGGGAATGAGCAGTTCTTC. This gives the protein CASSPQRGAGNEQFF. The full variable domain, with the rest looked up from reference TRBV7-3 and TRBJ2-1, is GAGVSQTPSNKVTEKGKYVELRCDPISGHTALYWYRQSLGQGPEFLIYFQGTGAADDSGLPNDRFFAVRPEGSVSTLKIQRTERGDSAVYLCASSPQRGAGNEQFFGPGTRLTVL.

J is TRBJ2-3 and V is TRBV14, with 10 bases identical to TRBD1. The ends lost 1 base at V and 3 bases at J; junction bases unmatched: 4. Germline assignment: CDR1 SGHDN and CDR2 FVKESK. This CDR3 is 16 amino acids long. This CDR3 reads CASSQGPGQGTDTQYF. CDR3 bases: TGTGCCAGCAGCCAAGGACCGGGACAGGGGACAGATACGCAGTATTTT.

This rearrangement joins TRBV29-1 to TRBJ2-2; perhaps TRBD1 as D (6 bases). Germline-derived CDR1 and CDR2 are SQVTM and ANQGSEA. CDR3 size: 13 residues. V lost 8 bases and J 5 bases, leaving 15 bases between the germline ends. CDR3 nucleotides: TGCAGCTTGACCCAGGGGCGAACCGGGGAGCTGTTTTTT. The encoded protein is CSLTQGRTGELFF.

The table lists this clone with a few counts. This rearrangement joins TRBV7-9 to TRBJ1-1, with D perhaps TRBD1 (6 bases). V was trimmed by 6 bases and J by 2 bases, leaving 13 bases between them. This CDR3 has 14 residues. The V gene's germline CDR1 is SEHNR and CDR2 FQNEAQ (reference sequence). The CDR3: CASRHPQGNTEAFF. CDR3 DNA: TGTGCCAGCAGGCACCCACAGGGAAACACTGAAGCTTTCTTT.

The chain carries TRBV19 and TRBJ2-2; 10 bases fit TRBD1. V shed 8 bases and J 6 bases; nucleotides not matched to a gene: 6. CDR3 size: 14 residues. Germline lookup yields CDR1 LNHDA and CDR2 SQIVND (reference sequence). CDR3 protein: CASSGTGVSGELFF. CDR3 sequence (DNA): TGTGCCAGTTCCGGGACAGGGGTTTCCGGGGAGCTGTTTTTT.

This rearrangement joins TRBV18 to TRBJ1-4; D may be TRBD1 (5 bases). This CDR3 is 14 amino acids long. CDR1 and CDR2 from the germline V gene are KGHSH and LQKENI. Trimming cost V 3 bases and J 5 bases, with 10 bases left between them. The CDR3 DNA follows: TGTGCCAGCTCACCTGCGACAGCAAATGAAAAACTGTTTTTT. This codes for CASSPATANEKLFF.

This sequence joins TRBV30 and TRBJ1-2; tentative D call: TRBD1 (6 bases). Germline V gene data show CDR1 as GTSNPN and CDR2 as SVGIG (reference sequence). The V end lost 2 bases, the J end lost 4 bases, and 14 bases lay between the germline ends. The CDR3 length is 14 residues. In DNA form, the CDR3 reads TGTGCCTGGAGTCTGACAGGCGATTTCTATGGCTACACCTTC. Translation gives CAWSLTGDFYGYTF. Complete variable domain (other parts from reference TRBV30 and TRBJ1-2): SQTIHQWPATLVQPVGSPLSLECTVEGTSNPNLYWYRQAAGRGLQLLFYSVGIGQISSEVPQNLSASRPQDRQFILSSKKLLLSDSGFYLCAWSLTGDFYGYTFGSGTRLTVV.

The chain uses TRBV6-5 and TRBJ1-1; D gene uncertain. This CDR3 has 14 residues. Per germline, CDR1 MNHEY and CDR2 SVGAGI. Between the trimmed V and J ends, which lost 7 bases and 1 base, there was a span of 13 bases. CDR3 sequence (DNA): TGTGCCAGCATCTTCTCTCTGTCGAACACTGAAGCTTTCTTT. It codes for CASIFSLSNTEAFF.

The chain joins TRBV6-5 to TRBJ2-5; TRBD2 matches at 7 bases. The CDR3 is made up of 16 amino acids. The J segment lost 5 bases and the V segment lost 2 bases, leaving 11 bases of the junction unmatched. Germline lookup yields CDR1 MNHEY and CDR2 SVGAGI. DNA for the CDR3: TGTGCCAGCAGTTACCTCGGTTCGGGGGGTGAGGAGACCCAGTACTTC. This codes for CASSYLGSGGEETQYF.

J is TRBJ1-1 and V is TRBV9, with D hard to call. Germline-derived CDR1 and CDR2 are SGDLS and YYNGEE. The CDR3 is made up of 15 amino acids. V shed 0 bases and J shed 0 bases, with 9 bases lying between them. CDR3 residues: CASSVGGPMNTEAFF. The DNA for the CDR3 is TGTGCCAGCAGCGTAGGCGGCCCAATGAACACTGAAGCTTTCTTT.

The V call is TRBV19, the J call TRBJ2-3, with 9 nucleotides matching TRBD2. V dropped 5 bases and J dropped 2; count of bases not matched to a gene: 8. The CDR3 totals 16 residues. The germline V gene encodes CDR1 LNHDA and CDR2 SQIVND (reference sequence). The CDR3 sequence: CASSATSGTITDTQYF. In DNA form, the CDR3 reads TGTGCCAGTAGTGCGACTAGCGGAACTATCACAGATACGCAGTATTTT.

This chain joins TRBV5-1 and TRBJ2-1; 9 positions agree with TRBD2. The CDR3 covers 17 residues. In germline, CDR1 is SGHRS, CDR2 YFSETQ. Unmatched junction bases numbered 15, after V lost 3 bases and J lost 8 bases. The CDR3 spells CASSSGGGLALFHEQFF. As DNA, the CDR3 is TGCGCCAGCAGCTCGGGTGGGGGACTAGCCCTATTCCATGAGCAGTTCTTC.

This clone was seen only once. This rearrangement joins TRBV9 to TRBJ1-1, with D hard to call. Trimming removed 4 bases at V and 0 bases at J, with 16 bases between. The CDR3 covers 16 residues. Germline V gene sequence: CDR1 SGDLS, CDR2 YYNGEE. The CDR3 here is CASSPYETLLNTEAFF. The CDR3 nucleotides are TGTGCCAGCAGCCCATACGAGACTCTTTTGAACACTGAAGCTTTCTTT.

The chain uses TRBV5-1 and TRBJ1-2, with D tentatively TRBD1 (5 bases). V was shortened by 0 bases and J by 6 bases, with 9 bases between the two germline ends. Germline CDR1 is SGHRS and CDR2 is YFSETQ. CDR3 size: 13 residues. DNA for the CDR3: TGCGCCAGCAGCTTGGCGGGGGGGGATGGCTACACCTTC. Encoded protein: CASSLAGGDGYTF.

This rearrangement joins TRBV7-9 to TRBJ2-6; 7 bases align to TRBD1. V trimming: 5 bases; J trimming: 0 bases; junction bases outside the gene matches: 1. CDR3 length: 15 amino acids. From germline, CDR1 is SEHNR and CDR2 FQNEAQ (reference sequence). The CDR3 region is CASSHRGSGANVLTF. The CDR3 DNA reads TGTGCCAGCAGCCACAGGGGCTCTGGGGCCAACGTCCTGACTTTC.

The V and J genes are TRBV5-1 and TRBJ2-3; TRBD2 matches at 8 bases. Per the germline V gene, CDR1 is SGHRS and CDR2 is YFSETQ. Trimming at V came to 10 bases and at J to 5 bases, leaving 15 bases not matched to a gene. CDR3 size: 15 residues. The CDR3 loop reads CAGAPDGGRKDTQYF. The CDR3 nucleotides read TGCGCCGGGGCCCCCGACGGCGGGAGGAAAGATACGCAGTATTTT. Full variable domain (rest looked up from reference TRBV5-1 and TRBJ2-3): KAGVTQTPRYLIKTRGQQVTLSCSPISGHRSVSWYQQTPGQGLQFLFEYFSETQRNKGNFPGRFSGRQFSNSRSEMNVSTLELGDSALYLCAGAPDGGRKDTQYFGPGTRLTVL.

V and J are TRBV5-1 and TRBJ2-3, with a tentative D call TRBD1 (7 bases). V was shortened by 3 bases and J by 3 bases, with 14 bases between the two germline ends. The CDR3 runs to 15 residues. Germline values: CDR1 SGHRS, CDR2 YFSETQ. CDR3 region: CASSSGQGGTDTQYF. CDR3 DNA: TGCGCCAGCAGCTCAGGCCAGGGGGGAACAGATACGCAGTATTTT.

The gene calls are TRBV6-6 and TRBJ1-2; 10 positions match TRBD1. The CDR3 spans 15 residues. Germline V lookup: CDR1 MNHNY, CDR2 SVGAGI (reference sequence). Trimming took 6 bases from V and 10 from J; bases not matched to a gene: 14. The CDR3 DNA reads TGTGCCAGCAGCTATCAGCCCGGACAGGGGGAGGTCTACACCTTC. The encoded protein is CASSYQPGQGEVYTF.

The chain joins TRBV5-6 to TRBJ1-2; D is perhaps TRBD1 (6 bases). V was pared by 2 bases and J by 6 bases, with 17 bases between. This CDR3 has 15 residues. From germline, CDR1 is SGHDT and CDR2 YYEEEE. CDR3 sequence (DNA): TGTGCCAGCAGCTTCGAACTTAGGGGGGGGGATGGCTACACCTTC. It translates to CASSFELRGGDGYTF. Full variable domain (rest looked up from reference TRBV5-6 and TRBJ1-2): DAGVTQSPTHLIKTRGQQVTLRCSPKSGHDTVSWYQQALGQGPQFIFQYYEEEERQRGNFPDRFSGHQFPNYSSELNVNALLLGDSALYLCASSFELRGGDGYTFGSGTRLTVV.

The V call is TRBV7-9, the J call TRBJ2-3; D may be TRBD2 (6 bases). The germline gives CDR1 SEHNR, CDR2 FQNEAQ (reference sequence). The V gene lost 6 bases and the J gene lost 8 bases, with 21 bases spanning the gap. This CDR3 is built from 15 residues. The DNA for the CDR3 is TGTGCCAGCAGTCCGTCGGCGGGAAGGGATGGTACGCAGTATTTT. This codes for CASSPSAGRDGTQYF.

The rearrangement joins TRBV9 to TRBJ1-1, with D possibly being TRBD1 (6 bases). Looked up from germline, CDR1 is SGDLS and CDR2 is YYNGEE. V lost 3 bases to trimming and J lost 0 bases, with 9 bases between them. The CDR3 loop spans 14 amino acids. CDR3 in amino acids: CASSARDMNTEAFF. The CDR3 nucleotides read TGTGCCAGCAGCGCACGGGACATGAACACTGAAGCTTTCTTT.

This clone occurred once. The rearrangement uses TRBV7-2 and TRBJ1-1, with D uncertain. The CDR3 consists of 14 residues. V was clipped by 1 base and J by 1 base, with 7 bases between them. CDR1 is SGHTA and CDR2 is FQGNSA in the germline V gene. Here the CDR3 reads CASSLVGWNTEAFF. The CDR3, as DNA: TGTGCCAGCAGCTTAGTGGGCTGGAACACTGAAGCTTTCTTT.

This clone showed up just a few times. The genes are TRBV11-3 and TRBJ2-1, with 8 positions matching TRBD1. J gave up 8 bases and V 7 bases, and 7 bases lay outside the gene matches. Germline V gives CDR1 SGHNT, CDR2 YENEEA. The CDR3 extends over 13 amino acids. The CDR3 loop reads CASTQSGGHEQFF. Written as DNA, the CDR3 is TGTGCCAGCACGCAATCAGGGGGCCATGAGCAGTTCTTC.

The J gene is TRBJ2-2, the V gene TRBV14; TRBD1 matches 7 bases. There are 12 residues in the CDR3. Germline values: CDR1 SGHDN, CDR2 FVKESK. The junction had 4 bases not matched to a gene; V was cut back by 6 bases and J by 9 bases. CDR3 amino acids: CASRGGARELFF. The CDR3 nucleotides are TGTGCCAGCAGAGGGGGCGCCCGGGAGCTGTTTTTT.

The V call is TRBV14, the J call TRBJ2-1, with a tentative D call TRBD1 (7 bases). Deletions cut 3 bases from V and 5 bases from J, with 11 bases between. The CDR3 sequence is 14 residues long. Germline V gene sequence: CDR1 SGHDN, CDR2 FVKESK. CDR3 in DNA: TGTGCCAGCAGCCACAGGGGGGTGGACAATGAGCAGTTCTTC. Translation gives CASSHRGVDNEQFF.

This clone has a handful of counts. This sequence joins TRBV9 and TRBJ1-1; D may be TRBD1 (6 bases). Germline V gene data show CDR1 as SGDLS and CDR2 as YYNGEE. V lost 3 bases to trimming and J lost 4 bases, with 16 bases between them. The CDR3 runs to 15 residues. The CDR3 region has the DNA TGTGCCAGCAGCGAGGGGGGGACGAGTAGCACTGAAGCTTTCTTT. Its translation is CASSEGGTSSTEAFF.

The V call is TRBV6-5, the J call TRBJ1-2; TRBD1 agrees at 7 bases. Trimming removed 8 bases from V and 2 bases from J; junction bases left unmatched: 8. This CDR3 region has 14 residues. Germline V gene lookup returns CDR1 MNHEY and CDR2 SVGAGI. The CDR3 region has the DNA TGTGCCAGCCAATCGGGCAGGGGGAACTATGGCTACACCTTC. It translates to CASQSGRGNYGYTF.